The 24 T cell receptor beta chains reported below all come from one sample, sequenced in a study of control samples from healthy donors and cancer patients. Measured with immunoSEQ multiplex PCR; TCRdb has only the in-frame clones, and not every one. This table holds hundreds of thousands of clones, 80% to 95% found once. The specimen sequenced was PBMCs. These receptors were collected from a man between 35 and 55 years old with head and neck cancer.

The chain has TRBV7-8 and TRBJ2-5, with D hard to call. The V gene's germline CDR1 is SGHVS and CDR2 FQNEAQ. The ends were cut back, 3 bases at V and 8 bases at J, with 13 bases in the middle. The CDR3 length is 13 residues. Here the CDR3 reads CASSFTPAETQYF. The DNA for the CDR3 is TGTGCCAGCAGCTTTACCCCGGCCGAAACCCAGTACTTC. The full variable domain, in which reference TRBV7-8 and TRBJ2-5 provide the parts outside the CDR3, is GAGVSQSPRYKVAKRGQDVALRCDPISGHVSLFWYQQALGQGPEFLTYFQNEAQLDKSGLPSDRFFAERPEGSVSTLKIQRTQQEDSAVYLCASSFTPAETQYFGPGTRLLVL.

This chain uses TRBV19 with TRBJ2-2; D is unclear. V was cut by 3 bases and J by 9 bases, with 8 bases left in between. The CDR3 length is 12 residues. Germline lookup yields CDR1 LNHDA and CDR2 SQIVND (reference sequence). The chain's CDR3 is CASSINARELFF. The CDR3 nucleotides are TGTGCCAGTAGTATCAATGCGAGGGAGCTGTTTTTT.

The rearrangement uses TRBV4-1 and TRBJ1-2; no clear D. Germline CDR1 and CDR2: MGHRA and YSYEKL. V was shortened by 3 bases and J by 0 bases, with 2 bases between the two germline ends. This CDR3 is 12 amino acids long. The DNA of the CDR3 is TGCGCCAGCAGCCATACTAACTATGGCTACACCTTC. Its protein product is CASSHTNYGYTF.

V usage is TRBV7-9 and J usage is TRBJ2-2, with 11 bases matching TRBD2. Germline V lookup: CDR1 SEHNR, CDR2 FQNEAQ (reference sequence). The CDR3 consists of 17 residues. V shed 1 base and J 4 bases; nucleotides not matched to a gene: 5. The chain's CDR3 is CASSLDPSGRSTGELFF. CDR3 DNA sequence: TGTGCCAGCAGCTTAGACCCTAGCGGGAGGTCCACCGGGGAGCTGTTTTTT.

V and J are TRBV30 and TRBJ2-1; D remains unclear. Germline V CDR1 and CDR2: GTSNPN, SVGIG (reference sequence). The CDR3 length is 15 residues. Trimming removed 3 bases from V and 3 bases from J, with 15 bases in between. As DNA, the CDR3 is TGTGCCTGGAGAAAATGGCAGGCCGACTACAATGAGCAGTTCTTC. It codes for CAWRKWQADYNEQFF.

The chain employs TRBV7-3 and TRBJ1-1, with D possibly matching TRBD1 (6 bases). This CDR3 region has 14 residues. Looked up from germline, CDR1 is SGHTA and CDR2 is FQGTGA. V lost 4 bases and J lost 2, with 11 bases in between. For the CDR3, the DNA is TGTGCCAGCAGCTCCGGACAGACTAACACTGAAGCTTTCTTT. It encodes CASSSGQTNTEAFF. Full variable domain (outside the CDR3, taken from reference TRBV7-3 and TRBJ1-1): GAGVSQTPSNKVTEKGKYVELRCDPISGHTALYWYRQSLGQGPEFLIYFQGTGAADDSGLPNDRFFAVRPEGSVSTLKIQRTERGDSAVYLCASSSGQTNTEAFFGQGTRLTVV.

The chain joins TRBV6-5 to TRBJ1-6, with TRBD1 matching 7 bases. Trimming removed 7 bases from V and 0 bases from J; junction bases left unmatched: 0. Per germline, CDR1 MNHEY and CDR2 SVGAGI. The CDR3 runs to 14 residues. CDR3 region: CASTGGSYNSPLHF. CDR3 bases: TGTGCCAGCACAGGGGGCTCCTATAATTCACCCCTCCACTTT.

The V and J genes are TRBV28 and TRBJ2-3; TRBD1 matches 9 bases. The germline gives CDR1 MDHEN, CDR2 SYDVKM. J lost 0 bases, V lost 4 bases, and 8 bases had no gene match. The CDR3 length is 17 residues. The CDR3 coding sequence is TGTGCCAGCAGTTCCAGGGGACAGGGTCCTAGCACAGATACGCAGTATTTT. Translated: CASSSRGQGPSTDTQYF.

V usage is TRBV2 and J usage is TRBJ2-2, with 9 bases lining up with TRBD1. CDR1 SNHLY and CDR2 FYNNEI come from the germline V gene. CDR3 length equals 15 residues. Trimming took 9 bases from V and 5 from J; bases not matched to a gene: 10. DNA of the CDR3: TGTGCCAGTCAGTCCGGGACAGGGCGGACCGGGGAGCTGTTTTTT. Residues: CASQSGTGRTGELFF.

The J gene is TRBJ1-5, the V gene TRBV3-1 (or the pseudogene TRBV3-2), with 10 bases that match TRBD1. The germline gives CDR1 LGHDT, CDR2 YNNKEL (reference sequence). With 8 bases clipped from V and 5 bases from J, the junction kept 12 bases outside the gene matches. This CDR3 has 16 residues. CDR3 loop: CASRRGGQGTHQPQHF. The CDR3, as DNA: TGTGCCAGCCGAAGAGGGGGACAGGGGACTCATCAGCCCCAGCATTTT.

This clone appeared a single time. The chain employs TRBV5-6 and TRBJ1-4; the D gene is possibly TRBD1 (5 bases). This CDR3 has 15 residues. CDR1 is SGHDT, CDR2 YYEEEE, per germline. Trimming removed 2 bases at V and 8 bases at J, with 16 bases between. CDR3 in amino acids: CASSFGTTREEKLFF. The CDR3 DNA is TGTGCCAGCAGCTTCGGGACCACCAGGGAGGAAAAACTGTTTTTT.

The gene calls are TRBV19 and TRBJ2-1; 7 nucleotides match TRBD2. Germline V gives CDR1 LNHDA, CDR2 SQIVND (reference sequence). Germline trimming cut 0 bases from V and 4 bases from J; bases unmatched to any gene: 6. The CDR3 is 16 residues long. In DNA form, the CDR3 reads TGTGCCAGTAGTATAGAGGCTCTAGCGGTATACAATGAGCAGTTCTTC. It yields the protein CASSIEALAVYNEQFF.

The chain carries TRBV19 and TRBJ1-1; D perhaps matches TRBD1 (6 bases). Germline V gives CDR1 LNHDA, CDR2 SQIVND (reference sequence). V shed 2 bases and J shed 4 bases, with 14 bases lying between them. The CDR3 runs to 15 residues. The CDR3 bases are TGTGCCAGTAGTATATCTGAGGGGGGGTCCACTGAAGCTTTCTTT. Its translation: CASSISEGGSTEAFF.

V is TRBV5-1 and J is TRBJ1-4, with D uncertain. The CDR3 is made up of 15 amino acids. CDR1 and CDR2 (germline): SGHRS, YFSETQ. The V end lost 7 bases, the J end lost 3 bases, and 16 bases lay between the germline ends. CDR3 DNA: TGCGCCAGCTCTAGACGTATCGAAGCTAATGAAAAACTGTTTTTT. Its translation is CASSRRIEANEKLFF.

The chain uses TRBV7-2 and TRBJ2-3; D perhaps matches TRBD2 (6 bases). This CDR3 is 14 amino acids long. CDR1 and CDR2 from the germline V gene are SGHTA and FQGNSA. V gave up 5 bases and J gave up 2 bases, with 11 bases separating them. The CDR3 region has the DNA TGTGCCAGCAGCATGGGACTCTCCACAGATACGCAGTATTTT. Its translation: CASSMGLSTDTQYF. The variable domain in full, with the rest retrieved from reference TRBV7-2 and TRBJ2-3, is GAGVSQSPSNKVTEKGKDVELRCDPISGHTALYWYRQSLGQGLEFLIYFQGNSAPDKSGLPSDRFSAERTGGSVSTLTIQRTQQEDSAVYLCASSMGLSTDTQYFGPGTRLTVL.

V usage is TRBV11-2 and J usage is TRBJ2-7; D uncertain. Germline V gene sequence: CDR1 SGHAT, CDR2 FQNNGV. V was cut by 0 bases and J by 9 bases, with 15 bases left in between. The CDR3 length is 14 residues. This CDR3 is CASSLDMVALRQYF. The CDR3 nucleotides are TGTGCCAGCAGCTTAGATATGGTGGCACTCCGGCAGTACTTC.

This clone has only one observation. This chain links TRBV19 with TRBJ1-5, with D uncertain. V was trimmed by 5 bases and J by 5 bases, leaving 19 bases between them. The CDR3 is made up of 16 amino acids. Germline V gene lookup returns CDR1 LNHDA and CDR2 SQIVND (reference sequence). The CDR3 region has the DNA TGTGCCAGTAGTCCCCGGGCCCTCTCCGCAGATCAGCCCCAGCATTTT. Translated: CASSPRALSADQPQHF.

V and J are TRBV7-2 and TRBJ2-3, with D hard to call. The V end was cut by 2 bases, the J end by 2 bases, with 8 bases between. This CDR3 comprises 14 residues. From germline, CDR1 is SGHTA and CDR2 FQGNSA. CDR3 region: CASSLRRHTDTQYF. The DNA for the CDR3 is TGTGCCAGCAGCTTAAGGCGGCACACAGATACGCAGTATTTT.

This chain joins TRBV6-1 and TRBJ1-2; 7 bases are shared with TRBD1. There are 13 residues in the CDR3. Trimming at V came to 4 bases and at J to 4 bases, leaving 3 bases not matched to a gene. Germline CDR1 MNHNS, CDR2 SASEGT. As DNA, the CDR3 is TGTGCCAGCAGTGCGACAGGGTTCTATGGCTACACCTTC. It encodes CASSATGFYGYTF.

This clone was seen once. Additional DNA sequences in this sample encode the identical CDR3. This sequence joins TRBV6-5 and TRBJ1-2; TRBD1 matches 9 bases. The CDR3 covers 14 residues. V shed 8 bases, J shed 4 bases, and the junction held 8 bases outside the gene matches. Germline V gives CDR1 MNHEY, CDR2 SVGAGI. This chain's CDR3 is CASCGTGCPYGYTF. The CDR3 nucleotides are TGTGCCAGCTGCGGGACAGGGTGCCCCTATGGCTACACCTTC.

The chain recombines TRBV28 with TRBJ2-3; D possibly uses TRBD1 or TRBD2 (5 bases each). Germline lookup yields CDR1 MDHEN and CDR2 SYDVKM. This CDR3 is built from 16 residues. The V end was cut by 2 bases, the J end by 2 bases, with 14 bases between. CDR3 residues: CASSLKGPGITDTQYF. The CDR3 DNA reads TGTGCCAGCAGTTTAAAGGGACCGGGGATCACAGATACGCAGTATTTT.

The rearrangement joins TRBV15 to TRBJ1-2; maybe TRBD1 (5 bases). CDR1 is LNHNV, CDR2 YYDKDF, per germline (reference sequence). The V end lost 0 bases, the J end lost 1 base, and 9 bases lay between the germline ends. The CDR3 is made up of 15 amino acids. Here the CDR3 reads CATSRDGGSNYGYTF. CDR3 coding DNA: TGTGCCACCAGCAGAGATGGGGGGAGTAACTATGGCTACACCTTC.

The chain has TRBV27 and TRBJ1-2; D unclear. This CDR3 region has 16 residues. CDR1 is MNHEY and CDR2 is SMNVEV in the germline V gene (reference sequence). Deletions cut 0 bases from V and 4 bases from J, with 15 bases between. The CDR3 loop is CASSLSGVQKTYGYTF. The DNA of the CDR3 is TGTGCCAGCAGTTTATCTGGAGTACAGAAGACCTATGGCTACACCTTC.

CDR3 coding DNA: TGCGCCAGCAGTTCCGGGTACGAGCAGTACTTC. Amino acid sequence: CASSSGYEQYF. V and J are TRBV5-1 and TRBJ2-7; D gene ambiguous. The CDR3 is 11 residues long. V was trimmed by 5 bases and J by 4 bases, leaving 7 bases between them. Germline V lookup: CDR1 SGHRS, CDR2 YFSETQ. The full variable domain, completed using reference TRBV5-1 and TRBJ2-7, is KAGVTQTPRYLIKTRGQQVTLSCSPISGHRSVSWYQQTPGQGLQFLFEYFSETQRNKGNFPGRFSGRQFSNSRSEMNVSTLELGDSALYLCASSSGYEQYFGPGTRLTVT.